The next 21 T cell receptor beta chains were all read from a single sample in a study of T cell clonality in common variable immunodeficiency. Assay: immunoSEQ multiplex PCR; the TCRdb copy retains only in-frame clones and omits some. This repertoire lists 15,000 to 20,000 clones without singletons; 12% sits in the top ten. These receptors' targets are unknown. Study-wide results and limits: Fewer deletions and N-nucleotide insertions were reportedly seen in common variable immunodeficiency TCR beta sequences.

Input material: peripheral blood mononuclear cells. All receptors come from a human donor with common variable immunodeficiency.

Partial CDR3 DNA: TGTGCCAGCAGCTTTAAGGGGGCGCACGAG. This gives the protein CASSFKGAHE. In full, the CDR3 reads CASSFKGAHEQYF. V and J are TRBV7-2 and TRBJ2-7; 7 nucleotides agree with TRBD1. The read halts 3 residues ahead of the CDR3 end, with the missing end drawn from the germline J gene. Trimming at V came to 3 bases and at J to 5 bases, leaving 4 bases not matched to a gene. The CDR3 is 13 amino acids. Germline values: CDR1 SGHTA, CDR2 FQGNSA.

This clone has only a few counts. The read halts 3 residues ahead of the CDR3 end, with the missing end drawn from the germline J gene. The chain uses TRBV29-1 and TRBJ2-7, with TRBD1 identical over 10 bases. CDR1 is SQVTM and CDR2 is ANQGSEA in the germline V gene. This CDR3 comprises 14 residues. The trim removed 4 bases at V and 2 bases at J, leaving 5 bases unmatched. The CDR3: CSVVYGQGAYEQYF. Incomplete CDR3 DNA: TGCAGCGTTGTCTATGGACAGGGGGCCTACGAG.

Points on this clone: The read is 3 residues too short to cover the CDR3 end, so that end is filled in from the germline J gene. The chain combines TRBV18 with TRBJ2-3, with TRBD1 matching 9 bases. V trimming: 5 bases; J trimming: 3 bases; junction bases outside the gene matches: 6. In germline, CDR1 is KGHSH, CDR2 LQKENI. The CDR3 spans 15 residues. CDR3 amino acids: CASSYLGTGTDTQYF. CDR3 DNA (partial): TGTGCCAGCTCATATCTGGGGACAGGGACAGATACG.

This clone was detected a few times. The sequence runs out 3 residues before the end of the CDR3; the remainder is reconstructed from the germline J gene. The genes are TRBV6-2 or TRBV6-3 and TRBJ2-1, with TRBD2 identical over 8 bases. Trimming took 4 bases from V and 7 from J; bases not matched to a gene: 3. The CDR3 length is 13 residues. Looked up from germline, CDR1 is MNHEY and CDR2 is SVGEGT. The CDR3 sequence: CASSSGTRNEQFF. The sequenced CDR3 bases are TGTGCCAGCAGTTCCGGGACTAGGAATGAG.

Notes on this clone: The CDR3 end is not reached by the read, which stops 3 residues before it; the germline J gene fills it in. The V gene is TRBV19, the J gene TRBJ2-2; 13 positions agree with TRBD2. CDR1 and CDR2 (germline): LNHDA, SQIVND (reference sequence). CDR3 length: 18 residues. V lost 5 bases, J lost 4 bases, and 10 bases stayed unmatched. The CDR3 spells CASSRRPGLAGPTGELFF. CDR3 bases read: TGTGCCAGTAGTCGGCGTCCGGGACTAGCGGGACCCACCGGGGAG.

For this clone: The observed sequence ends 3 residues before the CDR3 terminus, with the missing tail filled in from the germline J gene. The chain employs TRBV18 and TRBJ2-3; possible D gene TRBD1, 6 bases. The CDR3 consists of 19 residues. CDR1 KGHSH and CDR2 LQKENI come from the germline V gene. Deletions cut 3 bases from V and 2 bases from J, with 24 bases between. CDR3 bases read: TGTGCCAGCTCACCTCTCCGGTGGGACACAGATTCTCCCACAGATACG. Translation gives CASSPLRWDTDSPTDT. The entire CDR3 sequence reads CASSPLRWDTDSPTDTQYF.

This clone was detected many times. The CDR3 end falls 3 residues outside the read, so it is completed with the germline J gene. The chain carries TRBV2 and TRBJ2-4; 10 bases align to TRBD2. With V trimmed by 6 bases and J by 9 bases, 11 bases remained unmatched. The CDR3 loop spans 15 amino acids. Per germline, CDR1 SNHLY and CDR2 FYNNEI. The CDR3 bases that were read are TGTGCCAGCAGCCCCTCCCGGGCTAGCGGGGGCATT. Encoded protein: CASSPSRASGGI. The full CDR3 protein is CASSPSRASGGIQYF.

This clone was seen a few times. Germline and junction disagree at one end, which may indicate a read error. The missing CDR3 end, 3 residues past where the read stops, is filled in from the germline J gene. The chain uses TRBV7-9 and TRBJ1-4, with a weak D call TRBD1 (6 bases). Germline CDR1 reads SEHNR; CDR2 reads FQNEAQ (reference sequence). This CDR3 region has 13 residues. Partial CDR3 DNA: TGTTCCAGCGTAGGACAGTCCTTCGAAAAA. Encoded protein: CSSVGQSFEK. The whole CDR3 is CSSVGQSFEKLFF.

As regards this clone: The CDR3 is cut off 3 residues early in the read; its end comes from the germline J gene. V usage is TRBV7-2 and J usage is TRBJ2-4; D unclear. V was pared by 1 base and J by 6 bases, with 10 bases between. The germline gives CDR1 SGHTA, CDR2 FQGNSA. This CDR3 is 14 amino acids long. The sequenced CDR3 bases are TGTGCCAGCAGCTTAGAATCTCGTCGAAACATT. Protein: CASSLESRRNI. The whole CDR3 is CASSLESRRNIQYF.

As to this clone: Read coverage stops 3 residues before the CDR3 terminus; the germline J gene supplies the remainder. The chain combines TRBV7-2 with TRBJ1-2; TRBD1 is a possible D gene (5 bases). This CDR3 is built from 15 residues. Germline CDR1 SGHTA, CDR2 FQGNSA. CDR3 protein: CASSFNQGTPFGYTF. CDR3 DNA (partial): TGTGCCAGCAGCTTTAACCAAGGGACTCCCTTCGGC.

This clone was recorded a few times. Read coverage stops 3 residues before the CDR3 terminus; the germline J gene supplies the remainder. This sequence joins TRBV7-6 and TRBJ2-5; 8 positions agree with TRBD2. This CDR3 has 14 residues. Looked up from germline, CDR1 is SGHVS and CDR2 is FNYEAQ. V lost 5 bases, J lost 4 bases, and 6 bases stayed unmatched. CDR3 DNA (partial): TGTGCCAGCAGCCGGCGGGGGGAGGGAGAGACC. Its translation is CASSRRGEGET. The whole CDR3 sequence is CASSRRGEGETQYF.

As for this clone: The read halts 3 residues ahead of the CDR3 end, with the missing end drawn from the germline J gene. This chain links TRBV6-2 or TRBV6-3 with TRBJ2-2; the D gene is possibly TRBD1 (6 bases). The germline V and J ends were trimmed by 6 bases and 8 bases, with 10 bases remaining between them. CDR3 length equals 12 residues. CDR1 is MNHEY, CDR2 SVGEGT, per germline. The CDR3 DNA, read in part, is TGTGCCAGCAGCTACAGGGTAGGGGAG. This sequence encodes CASSYRVGE. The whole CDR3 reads CASSYRVGELFF.

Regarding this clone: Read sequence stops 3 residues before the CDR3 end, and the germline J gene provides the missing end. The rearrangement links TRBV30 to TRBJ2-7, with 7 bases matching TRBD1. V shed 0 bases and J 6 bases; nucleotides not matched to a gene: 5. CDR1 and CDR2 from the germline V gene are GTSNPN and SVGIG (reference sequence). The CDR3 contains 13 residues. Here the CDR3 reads CAWSVQAGGEQYF. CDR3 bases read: TGTGCCTGGAGTGTACAGGCAGGGGGCGAG.

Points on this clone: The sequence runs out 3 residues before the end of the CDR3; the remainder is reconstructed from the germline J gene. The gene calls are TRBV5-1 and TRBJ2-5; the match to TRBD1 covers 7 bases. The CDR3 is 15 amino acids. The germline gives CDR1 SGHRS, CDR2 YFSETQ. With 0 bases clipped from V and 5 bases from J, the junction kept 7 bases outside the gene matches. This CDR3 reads CASSLDRGIWETQYF. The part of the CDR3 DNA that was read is TGCGCCAGCAGCTTGGACAGGGGAATTTGGGAGACC.

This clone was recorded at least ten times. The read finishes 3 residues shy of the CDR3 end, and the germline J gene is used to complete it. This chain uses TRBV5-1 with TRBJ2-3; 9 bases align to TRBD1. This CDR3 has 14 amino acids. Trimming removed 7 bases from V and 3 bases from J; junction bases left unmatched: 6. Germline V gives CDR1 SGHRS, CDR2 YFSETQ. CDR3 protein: CASSGTGWTDTQYF. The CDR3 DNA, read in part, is TGCGCCAGCTCGGGGACAGGGTGGACAGATACG.

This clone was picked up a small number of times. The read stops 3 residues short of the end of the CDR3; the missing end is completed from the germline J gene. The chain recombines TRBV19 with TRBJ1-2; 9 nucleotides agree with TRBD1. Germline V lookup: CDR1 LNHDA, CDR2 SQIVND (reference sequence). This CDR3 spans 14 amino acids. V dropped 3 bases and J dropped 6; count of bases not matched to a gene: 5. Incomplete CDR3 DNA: TGTGCCAGTAGTATCCTGGACAGGGGTCATGGC. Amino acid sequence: CASSILDRGHG. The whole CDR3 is CASSILDRGHGYTF. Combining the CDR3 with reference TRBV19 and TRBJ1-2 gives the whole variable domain DGGITQSPKYLFRKEGQNVTLSCEQNLNHDAMYWYRQDPGQGLRLIYYSQIVNDFQKGDIAEGYSVSREKKESFPLTVTSAQKNPTAFYLCASSILDRGHGYTFGSGTRLTVV.

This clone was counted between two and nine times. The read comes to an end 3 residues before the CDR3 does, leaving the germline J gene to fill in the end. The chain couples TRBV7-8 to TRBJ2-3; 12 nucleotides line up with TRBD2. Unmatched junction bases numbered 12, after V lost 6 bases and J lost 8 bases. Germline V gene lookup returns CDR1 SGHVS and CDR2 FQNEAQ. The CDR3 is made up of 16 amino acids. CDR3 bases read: TGTGCCAGCAGAAGGGCTGGGACTAGCGGGCTCTCTACG. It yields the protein CASRRAGTSGLST. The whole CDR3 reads CASRRAGTSGLSTQYF.

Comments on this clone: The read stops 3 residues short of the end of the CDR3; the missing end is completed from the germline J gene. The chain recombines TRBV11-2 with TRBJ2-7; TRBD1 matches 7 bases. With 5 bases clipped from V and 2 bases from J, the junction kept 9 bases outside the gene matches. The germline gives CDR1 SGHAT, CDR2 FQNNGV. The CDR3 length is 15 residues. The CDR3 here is CASSVRPQGAYEQYF. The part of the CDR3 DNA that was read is TGTGCCAGCAGCGTAAGGCCCCAGGGGGCCTACGAG.

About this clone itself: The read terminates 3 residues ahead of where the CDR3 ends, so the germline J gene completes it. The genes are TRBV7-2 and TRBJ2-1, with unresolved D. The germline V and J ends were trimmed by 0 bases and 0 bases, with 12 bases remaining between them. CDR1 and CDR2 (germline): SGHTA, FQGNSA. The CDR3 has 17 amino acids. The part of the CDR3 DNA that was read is TGTGCCAGCAGCTTAGCGCTCCGGGTCAGCTCCTACAATGAG. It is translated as CASSLALRVSSYNE. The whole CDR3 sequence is CASSLALRVSSYNEQFF.

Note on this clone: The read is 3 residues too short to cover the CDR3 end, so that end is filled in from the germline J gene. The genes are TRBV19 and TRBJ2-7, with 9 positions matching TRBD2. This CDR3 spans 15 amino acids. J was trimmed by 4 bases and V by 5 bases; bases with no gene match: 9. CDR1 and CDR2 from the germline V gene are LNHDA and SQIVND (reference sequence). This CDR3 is CASSLSGRGSYEQYF. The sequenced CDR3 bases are TGTGCCAGTAGTCTTAGCGGGAGAGGATCGTACGAG.

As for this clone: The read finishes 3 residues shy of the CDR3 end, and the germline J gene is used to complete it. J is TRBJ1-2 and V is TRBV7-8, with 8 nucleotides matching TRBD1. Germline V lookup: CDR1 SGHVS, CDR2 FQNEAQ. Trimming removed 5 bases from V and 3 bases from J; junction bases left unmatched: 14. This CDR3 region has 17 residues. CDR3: CASSTRRRAGGDYGYTF. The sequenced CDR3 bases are TGTGCCAGCAGCACCCGTCGGCGGGCAGGGGGCGACTATGGC.